These 31 T cell receptor beta chains share one sample of origin, sequenced in a study of cytomegalovirus exposure and HLA in healthy donors. The PCR was carried out with 60 Vbeta primers and 13 Jbeta primers. Some clones are missing from TCRdb's copy, which holds only in-frame ones; the method was immunoSEQ multiplex PCR. The sample carries roughly 200,000 clones, approximately 80% recorded once. Input material: PBMCs. All receptors come from a woman younger than 45 in good health and CMV-seropositive.

V and J are TRBV18 and TRBJ2-7, with 7 bases matching TRBD2. Germline CDR1 is KGHSH and CDR2 is LQKENI. This CDR3 is 12 amino acids long. With V trimmed by 4 bases and J by 8 bases, 5 bases remained unmatched. This chain's CDR3 is CASSLGRGKQYF. CDR3 DNA sequence: TGTGCCAGCTCACTAGGGCGGGGGAAGCAGTACTTC.

The chain combines TRBV14 with TRBJ2-7, with 7 bases matching TRBD1. After removal of 4 bases from V and 4 bases from J, the junction contained 4 bases not matched to a gene. Germline CDR1 is SGHDN and CDR2 is FVKESK. The CDR3 is 13 amino acids. The CDR3: CASSPQGLYEQYF. The CDR3 DNA is TGTGCCAGCAGCCCACAGGGGTTATACGAGCAGTACTTC.

To note about this clone: One junction end does not reproduce the germline sequence, and a read error may be involved. This chain links TRBV7-7 with TRBJ2-2; 7 bases align to TRBD1. CDR3 length: 14 residues. Germline loops: CDR1 SSHAT, CDR2 FNYEAQ (reference sequence). The CDR3 nucleotides are TGTGCTAGCAGCCGGGACAGCGAGTCCGGGGAGCTGTTTTTT. Translation gives CASSRDSESGELFF.

The chain recombines TRBV7-9 with TRBJ2-1; TRBD1 matches at 7 bases. CDR3 length equals 15 residues. Germline-derived CDR1 and CDR2 are SEHNR and FQNEAQ (reference sequence). Trimming removed 5 bases from V and 0 bases from J; junction bases left unmatched: 4. The CDR3 bases are TGTGCCAGCAGCGGACGACAGGGCTCCTACAATGAGCAGTTCTTC. Its protein product is CASSGRQGSYNEQFF.

This clone was observed a handful of times. The J gene is TRBJ1-3, the V gene TRBV6-5; no firm D call. V was trimmed by 6 bases and J by 0 bases, leaving 12 bases between them. Germline V lookup: CDR1 MNHEY, CDR2 SVGAGI. The CDR3 spans 15 residues. The CDR3 region has the DNA TGTGCCAGCAGGAGATCAGGCCCCTCTGGAAACACCATATATTTT. Translating gives CASRRSGPSGNTIYF.

This clone was observed a handful of times. The chain uses TRBV5-8 and TRBJ2-1; 11 nucleotides match TRBD2. J was trimmed by 4 bases and V by 5 bases; bases with no gene match: 5. The CDR3 length is 15 residues. Germline values: CDR1 SGHTS, CDR2 YDEGEE. CDR3 sequence reads: CASSSGTSGYNEQFF. The CDR3 DNA reads TGTGCCAGCAGTTCCGGGACTAGCGGTTACAATGAGCAGTTCTTC.

The V gene is TRBV7-9, the J gene TRBJ2-1; D ambiguous. V was clipped by 5 bases and J by 0 bases, with 17 bases between them. The CDR3 is 17 amino acids. Germline loops: CDR1 SEHNR, CDR2 FQNEAQ (reference sequence). As DNA, the CDR3 is TGTGCCAGCAGCCTACCCGTCCAGACAAGCTCCTACAATGAGCAGTTCTTC. Encoded protein: CASSLPVQTSSYNEQFF.

The gene calls are TRBV5-4 and TRBJ2-1; the match to TRBD1 covers 8 bases. With V trimmed by 6 bases and J by 6 bases, 11 bases remained unmatched. The germline V gene encodes CDR1 SGHNT and CDR2 YYREEE (reference sequence). The CDR3 sequence is 15 residues long. Written as DNA, the CDR3 is TGTGCCAGCAAAGGGGGGACAGGCCCCCTCAATGAGCAGTTCTTC. This translates into CASKGGTGPLNEQFF.

V usage is TRBV6-5 and J usage is TRBJ1-2; 7 positions match TRBD1. Per the germline V gene, CDR1 is MNHEY and CDR2 is SVGAGI. The trim removed 6 bases at V and 3 bases at J, leaving 4 bases unmatched. The CDR3 has 13 residues. Here the CDR3 reads CASSPGQYYGYTF. The CDR3 DNA reads as TGTGCCAGCAGCCCGGGACAGTACTATGGCTACACCTTC.

The chain recombines TRBV7-2 with TRBJ2-7; D remains unclear. Trimming shortened V by 2 bases and J by 2 bases, and 7 bases separated the two germline ends. This CDR3 comprises 13 residues. The germline gives CDR1 SGHTA, CDR2 FQGNSA. Here the CDR3 reads CASSLTETYEQYF. DNA of the CDR3: TGTGCCAGCAGCTTAACAGAAACCTACGAGCAGTACTTC.

V gene TRBV4-3 combines with J gene TRBJ2-1; 13 bases align to TRBD2. V trimming: 4 bases; J trimming: 10 bases; junction bases outside the gene matches: 4. The V gene's germline CDR1 is LGHNA and CDR2 YSLEER. The CDR3 is 14 residues long. CDR3 nucleotides: TGCGCCAGCAGCCCCGGACTAGCGGGAGTGGAGCAGTTCTTC. It is translated as CASSPGLAGVEQFF.

CDR3 bases: TGTGCCAGCAGGCCCCAGGGATTTGCTGGGGCCAACGTCCTGACTTTC. The encoded protein is CASRPQGFAGANVLTF. This rearrangement joins TRBV6-6 to TRBJ2-6, with a weak D call TRBD1 (5 bases). The CDR3 length is 16 residues. Germline V lookup: CDR1 MNHNY, CDR2 SVGAGI (reference sequence). Trimming left V 6 bases short and J 2 bases short, with 14 bases between.

The chain has TRBV9 and TRBJ2-7; a weak D match, TRBD1 (6 bases). V lost 5 bases to trimming and J lost 2 bases, with 23 bases between them. CDR1 and CDR2 from the germline V gene are SGDLS and YYNGEE. The CDR3 length is 17 residues. The CDR3 sequence is CASRLETGTRTTYEQYF. In nucleotides, the CDR3 is TGTGCCAGCAGACTAGAAACCGGGACAAGGACAACCTACGAGCAGTACTTC.

This sequence joins TRBV5-6 and TRBJ1-6; 9 bases line up with TRBD1. After removal of 0 bases from V and 8 bases from J, the junction contained 9 bases not matched to a gene. This CDR3 contains 17 residues. Germline loops: CDR1 SGHDT, CDR2 YYEEEE. The CDR3 DNA reads TGTGCCAGCAGCTTGGTGACGGGACAGGGCCTTTATTCACCCCTCCACTTT. This encodes CASSLVTGQGLYSPLHF.

The chain recombines TRBV7-9 with TRBJ2-1, with D maybe TRBD2 (5 bases). The germline gives CDR1 SEHNR, CDR2 FQNEAQ (reference sequence). The CDR3 is 14 residues long. The V and J ends lost 0 bases and 7 bases respectively, with 10 bases between them. The CDR3 here is CASSLADGKNEQFF. DNA of the CDR3: TGTGCCAGCAGCTTAGCGGACGGGAAAAATGAGCAGTTCTTC.

The chain uses TRBV7-2 and TRBJ2-1; TRBD2 aligns across 8 bases. The CDR3 sequence is 15 residues long. V shed 5 bases and J 4 bases; nucleotides not matched to a gene: 7. Germline CDR1 is SGHTA and CDR2 is FQGNSA. The DNA of the CDR3 is TGTGCCAGCAGCCCCGGGACTAGTCTATACAATGAGCAGTTCTTC. Encoded protein: CASSPGTSLYNEQFF.

The rearrangement uses TRBV7-9 and TRBJ2-5; 10 bases are a match to TRBD1. Trimming took 1 base from V and 7 from J; bases not matched to a gene: 9. This CDR3 spans 16 amino acids. CDR1 and CDR2 from the germline V gene are SEHNR and FQNEAQ (reference sequence). The CDR3 DNA is TGTGCCAGCAGCTTAGGGACAGGGGGAGAATTCTGGACCCAGTACTTC. Translation: CASSLGTGGEFWTQYF.

The CDR3 DNA reads as TGTGCCAGCTCAGCCCTAGACAGGGCCGGTCAGCCCCAGCATTTT. Translated: CASSALDRAGQPQHF. The chain has TRBV18 and TRBJ1-5; 7 bases map to TRBD1. J was trimmed by 6 bases and V by 5 bases; bases with no gene match: 10. Germline-derived CDR1 and CDR2 are KGHSH and LQKENI. This CDR3 is 15 amino acids long.

The chain carries TRBV15 and TRBJ2-6, with TRBD1 identical over 7 bases. Germline-derived CDR1 and CDR2 are LNHNV and YYDKDF (reference sequence). Trimming at V came to 5 bases and at J to 2 bases, leaving 3 bases not matched to a gene. The CDR3 has 15 residues. CDR3 sequence reads: CATSEGAAGANVLTF. Written as DNA, the CDR3 is TGTGCCACCAGCGAGGGGGCGGCTGGGGCCAACGTCCTGACTTTC. The entire variable domain, with the rest obtained from reference TRBV15 and TRBJ2-6, is as follows: DAMVIQNPRYQVTQFGKPVTLSCSQTLNHNVMYWYQQKSSQAPKLLFHYYDKDFNNEADTPDNFQSRRPNTSFCFLDIRSPGLGDTAMYLCATSEGAAGANVLTFGAGSRLTVL.

The chain joins TRBV5-6 to TRBJ1-1; D is ambiguous. Germline V gene data show CDR1 as SGHDT and CDR2 as YYEEEE. The CDR3 loop spans 15 amino acids. The V and J ends lost 4 bases and 1 base respectively, with 14 bases between them. The DNA for the CDR3 is TGTGCCAGCAGCCTGTTCTTTAGCGGGAACACTGAAGCTTTCTTT. This translates into CASSLFFSGNTEAFF. The full variable domain, with the rest looked up from reference TRBV5-6 and TRBJ1-1, is DAGVTQSPTHLIKTRGQQVTLRCSPKSGHDTVSWYQQALGQGPQFIFQYYEEEERQRGNFPDRFSGHQFPNYSSELNVNALLLGDSALYLCASSLFFSGNTEAFFGQGTRLTVV.

This clone showed up just a few times. J is TRBJ2-1 and V is TRBV19, with TRBD2 matching over 8 bases. The CDR3 has 18 residues. Trimming took 9 bases from V and 6 from J; bases not matched to a gene: 22. CDR1 is LNHDA, CDR2 SQIVND, per germline (reference sequence). The CDR3: CASQRKSGSSPRGNEQFF. Written as DNA, the CDR3 is TGTGCCAGCCAACGTAAAAGCGGGAGTTCTCCGAGGGGCAATGAGCAGTTCTTC.

V is TRBV7-9 and J is TRBJ1-1; 9 bases match TRBD1. The CDR3 spans 13 residues. Germline CDR1 and CDR2: SEHNR and FQNEAQ (reference sequence). With V trimmed by 3 bases and J by 6 bases, 2 bases remained unmatched. The CDR3 DNA is TGTGCCAGCAGCTTTGACAGGGGGGCTGAAGCTTTCTTT. Translation: CASSFDRGAEAFF.

The J gene is TRBJ2-1, the V gene TRBV4-1; 12 bases line up with TRBD1. Trimming removed 4 bases from V and 10 bases from J; junction bases left unmatched: 5. The CDR3 contains 14 residues. Per germline, CDR1 MGHRA and CDR2 YSYEKL. The CDR3 DNA follows: TGCGCCAGCAGCCCGGGACAGGGGGCAGGAGAGCAGTTCTTC. It translates to CASSPGQGAGEQFF.

The genes are TRBV27 and TRBJ2-7; TRBD1 agrees at 10 bases. The CDR3 runs 15 residues. J was trimmed by 4 bases and V by 3 bases; bases with no gene match: 6. CDR1 is MNHEY, CDR2 SMNVEV, per germline (reference sequence). The CDR3 protein is CASSFWTGGGYEQYF. CDR3 bases: TGTGCCAGCAGTTTCTGGACAGGGGGGGGGTACGAGCAGTACTTC.

V is TRBV5-4 and J is TRBJ2-1; TRBD1 matches at 10 bases. Germline V CDR1 and CDR2: SGHNT, YYREEE (reference sequence). The CDR3 runs to 15 residues. The J segment lost 3 bases and the V segment lost 7 bases, leaving 7 bases of the junction unmatched. The CDR3 spells CASELRTGGYNEQFF. The CDR3, as DNA: TGTGCCAGCGAGCTTAGGACAGGGGGCTACAATGAGCAGTTCTTC.

CDR3 loop: CASSSGQGGTYEQYF. CDR3 nucleotides: TGCGCCAGCAGCTCGGGACAGGGGGGTACCTACGAGCAGTACTTC. The gene calls are TRBV5-1 and TRBJ2-7; 11 bases map to TRBD1. V was clipped by 3 bases and J by 2 bases; unmatched bases: 4. The CDR3 consists of 15 residues. Germline CDR1 reads SGHRS; CDR2 reads YFSETQ. The full variable domain, completed using reference TRBV5-1 and TRBJ2-7, is KAGVTQTPRYLIKTRGQQVTLSCSPISGHRSVSWYQQTPGQGLQFLFEYFSETQRNKGNFPGRFSGRQFSNSRSEMNVSTLELGDSALYLCASSSGQGGTYEQYFGPGTRLTVT.

The rearrangement links TRBV6-1 to TRBJ2-5; D gene ambiguous. The J call may be in error: the DNA end matches TRBJ2-7 better. The CDR3 runs to 11 residues. The germline V gene encodes CDR1 MNHNS and CDR2 SASEGT. For the CDR3, the DNA is TGTGCCAGTTCGAGGTCCTACGAGCAGTACTTC. Translated, it gives CASSRSYEQYF.

This clone was observed a few times. The chain carries TRBV7-3 and TRBJ2-7; 9 bases align to TRBD1. Germline V gene data show CDR1 as SGHTA and CDR2 as FQGTGA. V shed 4 bases and J 7 bases; nucleotides not matched to a gene: 8. The CDR3 runs to 14 residues. The CDR3 DNA reads TGTGCCAGCAGCTCCGGACAGGGGCTCCTAGAGCAGTACTTC. This encodes CASSSGQGLLEQYF.

V gene TRBV13 combines with J gene TRBJ1-1; tentative D call: TRBD1 (6 bases). CDR3 length: 13 amino acids. Germline CDR1 reads PRHDT; CDR2 reads FYEKMQ (reference sequence). V lost 2 bases, J lost 5 bases, and 9 bases lay in between. The CDR3 nucleotides are TGTGCCAGCAGCTTAACAAGGGGGACTGAAGCTTTCTTT. This encodes CASSLTRGTEAFF.

This rearrangement joins TRBV15 to TRBJ2-3, with D perhaps matching TRBD2 (5 bases). There are 12 residues in the CDR3. Between the trimmed V and J ends, which lost 2 bases and 7 bases, there was a span of 7 bases. Germline CDR1 and CDR2: LNHNV and YYDKDF (reference sequence). Written as DNA, the CDR3 is TGTGCCACCAGCAGACTAGCTAATACGCAGTATTTT. The encoded protein is CATSRLANTQYF.

This clone was seen just once. The CDR3 region is CAWNIQGRETQYF. DNA of the CDR3: TGTGCCTGGAACATACAGGGACGCGAGACCCAGTACTTC. This rearrangement joins TRBV30 to TRBJ2-5; D possibly corresponds to TRBD1 (6 bases). V lost 4 bases, J lost 5 bases, and 14 bases lay in between. Germline assignment: CDR1 GTSNPN and CDR2 SVGIG (reference sequence). The CDR3 totals 13 residues.